Below, 15 T cell receptor beta chains from the same sample are listed, as sequenced in a study of blood T cell repertoires in COVID-19. The repertoire was sequenced with immunoSEQ multiplex PCR; TCRdb's copy has only in-frame clones and lacks some. This table holds roughly 200,000 clones, 80% to 90% found once. Sequencing was done on a sample of PBMCs or T cells enriched from blood (not recorded which). The source of these receptors is a woman aged 50 to 60 in a cohort exposed to, infected with or recovered from COVID-19 (not recorded which).

The rearrangement links TRBV3-1 (or the pseudogene TRBV3-2) to TRBJ2-3; 13 bases are a match to TRBD2. This CDR3 spans 19 amino acids. Trimming removed 1 base from V and 0 bases from J; junction bases left unmatched: 7. The germline V gene encodes CDR1 LGHDT and CDR2 YNNKEL (reference sequence). CDR3 nucleotides: TGTGCCAGCAGCCAAGGGGGGACTAGCGGGGCCTGGAGCACAGATACGCAGTATTTT. Protein product: CASSQGGTSGAWSTDTQYF.

The chain joins TRBV7-9 to TRBJ1-4, with TRBD1 identical over 8 bases. Germline V gene lookup returns CDR1 SEHNR and CDR2 FQNEAQ (reference sequence). Trimming removed 5 bases from V and 15 bases from J; junction bases left unmatched: 5. The CDR3 sequence is 11 residues long. CDR3 region: CASSGDRFVFF. The DNA for the CDR3 is TGTGCCAGCAGCGGGGACAGGTTCGTGTTTTTT.

This clone was seen a handful of times. The V and J genes are TRBV7-6 and TRBJ2-7; D perhaps matches TRBD1 (6 bases). The CDR3 length is 17 residues. Trimming removed 1 base from V and 5 bases from J, with 21 bases in between. The germline gives CDR1 SGHVS, CDR2 FNYEAQ. CDR3 sequence reads: CASSLEIFGAQGHEQYF. In DNA form, the CDR3 reads TGTGCCAGCAGCTTAGAGATTTTTGGGGCACAGGGCCACGAGCAGTACTTC.

The chain couples TRBV7-2 to TRBJ1-5, with TRBD1 matching over 11 bases. Germline CDR1 is SGHTA and CDR2 is FQGNSA. This CDR3 has 16 residues. With V trimmed by 4 bases and J by 7 bases, 9 bases remained unmatched. The CDR3 region has the DNA TGTGCCAGCAGCTCTCCCGGACAGGGGGCTGGACAGCCCCAGCATTTT. Protein: CASSSPGQGAGQPQHF.

This clone showed up just a few times. The gene calls are TRBV7-2 and TRBJ2-1, with 8 bases aligning to TRBD2. The CDR3 totals 16 residues. CDR1 is SGHTA, CDR2 FQGNSA, per germline. Trimming cost V 1 base and J 7 bases; bases outside gene matches: 9. As DNA, the CDR3 is TGTGCCAGCAGCTTAGGCCACCCGGGACTAGGGAATGAGCAGTTCTTC. As protein: CASSLGHPGLGNEQFF.

The CDR3 sequence is CASSYSGGGGRDGYTF. CDR3 nucleotides: TGTGCCAGCAGTTACTCCGGTGGGGGCGGTAGAGATGGCTACACCTTC. The chain links TRBV6-5 to TRBJ1-2, with a tentative D call TRBD1 (6 bases). Germline assignment: CDR1 MNHEY and CDR2 SVGAGI. There are 16 residues in the CDR3. The V gene lost 0 bases and the J gene lost 6 bases, with 17 bases spanning the gap.

The chain combines TRBV19 with TRBJ1-1; D remains ambiguous. The germline V gene encodes CDR1 LNHDA and CDR2 SQIVND (reference sequence). V was trimmed by 1 base and J by 8 bases, leaving 11 bases between them. This CDR3 has 13 amino acids. CDR3 protein: CASSIGGLGEAFF. CDR3 sequence (DNA): TGTGCCAGTAGTATAGGAGGGCTCGGGGAAGCTTTCTTT.

The rearrangement uses TRBV5-5 and TRBJ2-7; D perhaps matches TRBD1 (5 bases). V was cut by 4 bases and J by 2 bases, with 7 bases left in between. This CDR3 spans 12 amino acids. Germline V gene lookup returns CDR1 SGHKS and CDR2 YYEKEE (reference sequence). CDR3 region: CASSTGPYEQYF. Written as DNA, the CDR3 is TGTGCCAGCAGCACAGGTCCCTACGAGCAGTACTTC. The whole variable domain, remainder taken from reference TRBV5-5 and TRBJ2-7, is DAGVTQSPTHLIKTRGQQVTLRCSPISGHKSVSWYQQVLGQGPQFIFQYYEKEERGRGNFPDRFSARQFPNYSSELNVNALLLGDSALYLCASSTGPYEQYFGPGTRLTVT.

The chain couples TRBV29-1 to TRBJ2-7; 8 nucleotides agree with TRBD1. V shed 4 bases, J shed 7 bases, and the junction held 9 bases outside the gene matches. The germline V gene has CDR1 SQVTM and CDR2 ANQGSEA. The CDR3 sequence is 13 residues long. The CDR3: CSVAQGAMREQYF. CDR3 DNA sequence: TGCAGCGTTGCGCAGGGGGCTATGAGGGAGCAGTACTTC.

The V gene is TRBV5-1, the J gene TRBJ2-6; 10 nucleotides line up with TRBD1. Germline CDR1 reads SGHRS; CDR2 reads YFSETQ. J gave up 2 bases and V 3 bases, and 2 bases lay outside the gene matches. The CDR3 is 16 residues long. CDR3 DNA: TGCGCCAGCAGCTGGACAGGGGGAACTGGGGCCAACGTCCTGACTTTC. Translating gives CASSWTGGTGANVLTF.

Concerning this clone itself: Its ends do not fully match the called genes, so a read error is possible. This chain joins TRBV5-1 and TRBJ2-7; 10 bases line up with TRBD2. The CDR3 length is 14 residues. CDR1 and CDR2 (germline): SGHRS, YFSETQ. The CDR3: CARSGGGLTYEQYF. For the CDR3, the DNA is TGCGCCCGCAGCGGGGGGGGGCTCACCTACGAGCAGTACTTC.

The chain joins TRBV19 to TRBJ2-3; the match to TRBD2 covers 10 bases. Unmatched junction bases numbered 9, after V lost 4 bases and J lost 5 bases. Germline V gene sequence: CDR1 LNHDA, CDR2 SQIVND (reference sequence). This CDR3 contains 16 residues. This CDR3 reads CASSNLAGGAGDTQYF. DNA for the CDR3: TGTGCCAGTAGTAACTTAGCGGGGGGCGCTGGAGATACGCAGTATTTT.

The J gene is TRBJ1-4, the V gene TRBV9; no firm D call. Between the trimmed V and J ends, which lost 1 base and 4 bases, there was a span of 11 bases. The CDR3 contains 15 residues. Germline V gene data show CDR1 as SGDLS and CDR2 as YYNGEE. The CDR3 protein is CASSVSGQINEKLFF. The CDR3 DNA reads as TGTGCCAGCAGCGTAAGCGGGCAGATTAATGAAAAACTGTTTTTT. The full variable domain, in which reference TRBV9 and TRBJ1-4 provide the parts outside the CDR3, is DSGVTQTPKHLITATGQRVTLRCSPRSGDLSVYWYQQSLDQGLQFLIQYYNGEERAKGNILERFSAQQFPDLHSELNLSSLELGDSALYFCASSVSGQINEKLFFGSGTQLSVL.

The rearrangement uses TRBV19 and TRBJ2-1; maybe TRBD2 (6 bases). V was clipped by 3 bases and J by 0 bases, with 9 bases between them. Germline CDR1 is LNHDA and CDR2 is SQIVND (reference sequence). The CDR3 has 15 amino acids. The DNA for the CDR3 is TGTGCCAGTAGTATTGCGGGGCTCTCCTACAATGAGCAGTTCTTC. Its translation: CASSIAGLSYNEQFF.

The gene calls are TRBV3-1 (or the pseudogene TRBV3-2) and TRBJ2-3, with D perhaps TRBD2 (6 bases). The V and J ends lost 3 bases and 1 base respectively, with 8 bases between them. From germline, CDR1 is LGHDT and CDR2 YNNKEL (reference sequence). This CDR3 contains 14 residues. Here the CDR3 DNA reads TGTGCCAGCAGCCAGCGGGGAGGCACAGATACGCAGTATTTT. This sequence encodes CASSQRGGTDTQYF.